This is a list of T cell receptor beta chains from one sample in a study of T-cell reconstitution after alpha-beta-depleted transplantation in children. TCRdb re-called the PCR reads through MiXCR, storing one row per CDR3 protein. This sample has over 200,000 distinct CDR3 sequences; approximately 8.4% occur once, and the top ten carry roughly a third. This specimen consisted of PBMCs, mostly from graft donor cells, obtained 360 days after TCRalphabeta/CD19-depleted stem cell transplant. Receptor source: a male patient aged 2-9 years who had a stem cell transplant for acute myeloid leukemia, so the T cells may come from the graft donor. The CDR3 runs from the conserved cysteine through the conserved F or W. The D gene is left open where the match is weak. Part of the rows lack a size; the others show once, few, many or a class for expanded clones.

cdr3_length: 16
j_call: TRBJ1-1
d_call: TRBD1
v_call: TRBV4-1
clone_size: NA
cdr3_nt: TGCGCCAGCAGCCCCTACCCGGGACAGACGAACACTGAAGCTTTCTTT
cdr3_aa: CASSPYPGQTNTEAFF

cdr3_length: 14
j_call: TRBJ1-3
d_call: TRBD1
v_call: TRBV29-1
clone_size: few
cdr3_nt: TGCAGCGTTGCGGGAGGGACAGATGGAAACACCATATATTTT
cdr3_aa: CSVAGGTDGNTIYF

cdr3_length: 18
j_call: TRBJ2-2
d_call: TRBD2
v_call: TRBV9
clone_size: many
cdr3_nt: TGTGCCAGCAGCGTAGGCCCCAGCGGGGGGACCAACACCGGGGAGCTGTTTTTT
cdr3_aa: CASSVGPSGGTNTGELFF

cdr3_length: 13
j_call: TRBJ1-5
d_call: NA
v_call: TRBV5-1
clone_size: many
cdr3_nt: TGCGCCAGCAGCTTGGGCATAAATCAGCCCCAGCATTTT
cdr3_aa: CASSLGINQPQHF

cdr3_length: 13
j_call: TRBJ2-3
d_call: NA
v_call: TRBV24-1
clone_size: many
cdr3_nt: TGTGCCACCGCTCATGAAAGCACAGATACGCAGTATTTT
cdr3_aa: CATAHESTDTQYF

cdr3_length: 19
j_call: TRBJ2-7
d_call: NA
v_call: TRBV7-3
clone_size: NA
cdr3_nt: TGTGCCAGCAGCTTAGAGGGTTTGAGACTAGTAATCATTGGCTGCGAGCAGTACTTC
cdr3_aa: CASSLEGLRLVIIGCEQYF

cdr3_length: 12
j_call: TRBJ2-1
d_call: NA
v_call: TRBV18
clone_size: few
cdr3_nt: TGTGCCAGCTCACCCCTGACAGGGACGGGAGTCTTC
cdr3_aa: CASSPLTGTGVF

cdr3_length: 16
j_call: TRBJ2-1
d_call: NA
v_call: TRBV5-1
clone_size: many
cdr3_nt: TGCGCCAGCAGCACTAGGGGTTCTAGCTCCTACAATGAGCAGTTCTTC
cdr3_aa: CASSTRGSSSYNEQFF

cdr3_length: 9
j_call: TRBJ1-2
d_call: NA
v_call: TRBV6-1
clone_size: many
cdr3_nt: TGTGCCAGCAGCACAGCCTACACCTTC
cdr3_aa: CASSTAYTF

cdr3_length: 14
j_call: TRBJ1-3
d_call: NA
v_call: TRBV29-1
clone_size: many
cdr3_nt: TGCAGCGTTGAAGATCTTACGGCAGGAAACACCATATATTTT
cdr3_aa: CSVEDLTAGNTIYF

cdr3_length: 13
j_call: TRBJ2-1
d_call: NA
v_call: TRBV6-2/TRBV6-3
clone_size: many
cdr3_nt: TGTGCCAGCAGTGGGAGAAGAATAAATGAGCAGTTCTTC
cdr3_aa: CASSGRRINEQFF

cdr3_length: 17
j_call: TRBJ1-2
d_call: NA
v_call: TRBV10-3
clone_size: many
cdr3_nt: TGTGCCATCAGTGTGAATCCTACCGTATACGTTGACTATGGCTACACCTTC
cdr3_aa: CAISVNPTVYVDYGYTF

cdr3_length: 17
j_call: TRBJ2-5
d_call: NA
v_call: TRBV4-3
clone_size: NA
cdr3_nt: TGCGCCAGCAGCCAAGATTTGGGATTCGCGGGACAAGAGACCCAGTACTTC
cdr3_aa: CASSQDLGFAGQETQYF

cdr3_length: 14
j_call: TRBJ1-1
d_call: TRBD1
v_call: TRBV6-5
clone_size: NA
cdr3_nt: TGTGCCAGCAGCTGGACAGGCACAAAGTCGGAAGCTTTCTTT
cdr3_aa: CASSWTGTKSEAFF

cdr3_length: 15
j_call: TRBJ2-2
d_call: NA
v_call: TRBV9
clone_size: many
cdr3_nt: TGTGCCAGCAGCGACAGGGTTTCAAACACCGGGGAGCTGTTTTTT
cdr3_aa: CASSDRVSNTGELFF

cdr3_length: 13
j_call: TRBJ2-1
d_call: NA
v_call: TRBV5-1
clone_size: many
cdr3_nt: TGCGCCAGCAGCTTGCTGCTAGGGAATGAGCAGTTCTTC
cdr3_aa: CASSLLLGNEQFF

cdr3_length: 16
j_call: TRBJ2-2
d_call: TRBD1
v_call: TRBV5-1
clone_size: NA
cdr3_nt: TGCGCCAGCAGCTTGGCCGCGGGACAGGGAACCGGGGAGCTGTTTTTT
cdr3_aa: CASSLAAGQGTGELFF

cdr3_length: 14
j_call: TRBJ2-5
d_call: NA
v_call: TRBV5-1
clone_size: NA
cdr3_nt: TGCGCCAGCAGCTCGGGTGGGGGTAAAGAGACCCAGTACTTC
cdr3_aa: CASSSGGGKETQYF

cdr3_length: 14
j_call: TRBJ2-3
d_call: NA
v_call: TRBV12-3/TRBV12-4
clone_size: many
cdr3_nt: TGTGCCAGCAGTTTTGAAGGACGCACAGATACGCAGTATTTT
cdr3_aa: CASSFEGRTDTQYF

cdr3_length: 16
j_call: TRBJ2-3
d_call: NA
v_call: TRBV12-3/TRBV12-4
clone_size: few
cdr3_nt: TGTGCCAGCAGGTCCCAGGTAAGAGGGGGTACAGATACGCAGTATTTT
cdr3_aa: CASRSQVRGGTDTQYF

cdr3_length: 14
j_call: TRBJ2-1
d_call: NA
v_call: TRBV7-9
clone_size: many
cdr3_nt: TGTGCCAGCAGCTTAGGGACTGCAAACAATGAGCAGTTCTTC
cdr3_aa: CASSLGTANNEQFF

cdr3_length: 10
j_call: TRBJ2-1
d_call: NA
v_call: TRBV6-2/TRBV6-3
clone_size: NA
cdr3_nt: TGTGCCAGTCGGGGGATGGAGCAGTTCTTC
cdr3_aa: CASRGMEQFF

cdr3_length: 16
j_call: TRBJ1-3
d_call: TRBD1
v_call: TRBV12-3/TRBV12-4
clone_size: NA
cdr3_nt: TGTGCCAGCAGTTTAGATCGGACAGGGAGGATGGACACCATATATTTT
cdr3_aa: CASSLDRTGRMDTIYF

cdr3_length: 14
j_call: TRBJ1-2
d_call: NA
v_call: TRBV12-3/TRBV12-4
clone_size: many
cdr3_nt: TGTGCCAGCAGTTTACGGCAGTACGTCTATGGCTACACCTTC
cdr3_aa: CASSLRQYVYGYTF

cdr3_length: 15
j_call: TRBJ2-5
d_call: NA
v_call: TRBV20-1
clone_size: NA
cdr3_nt: TGCAGTGCTAGTTGGCCCCTCGGGCCGCAAGAGACCCAGTACTTC
cdr3_aa: CSASWPLGPQETQYF

cdr3_length: 15
j_call: TRBJ2-2
d_call: NA
v_call: TRBV24-1
clone_size: many
cdr3_nt: TGTGCCACCAGTCATTCTCAGGGGATCACCGGGGAGCTGTTTTTT
cdr3_aa: CATSHSQGITGELFF

cdr3_length: 17
j_call: TRBJ1-1
d_call: TRBD1
v_call: TRBV11-1
clone_size: NA
cdr3_nt: TGTGCCAGCAGCCCCTCTTTATGGAGACAGGGCGGCACTGAAGCTTTCTTT
cdr3_aa: CASSPSLWRQGGTEAFF

cdr3_length: 15
j_call: TRBJ2-1
d_call: TRBD1
v_call: TRBV5-1
clone_size: many
cdr3_nt: TGCGCCAGCAGCCCGGGACAGGTTGGCTACAATGAGCAGTTCTTC
cdr3_aa: CASSPGQVGYNEQFF

cdr3_length: 13
j_call: TRBJ2-3
d_call: NA
v_call: TRBV12-3/TRBV12-4
clone_size: few
cdr3_nt: TGTGCCAGCAGCGTTAATTTCCCAGATACGCAGTATTTT
cdr3_aa: CASSVNFPDTQYF

cdr3_length: 15
j_call: TRBJ2-3
d_call: NA
v_call: TRBV12-3/TRBV12-4
clone_size: many
cdr3_nt: TGTGCCAGCAGTTCCCTCGGGCTGGTGAGAGATACGCAGTATTTT
cdr3_aa: CASSSLGLVRDTQYF

cdr3_length: 15
j_call: TRBJ2-5
d_call: NA
v_call: TRBV7-2
clone_size: many
cdr3_nt: TGTGCCAGCAGCTTAGAATCCTCAGCGTGGGAGACCCAGTACTTC
cdr3_aa: CASSLESSAWETQYF

cdr3_length: 12
j_call: TRBJ2-2
d_call: NA
v_call: TRBV11-3
clone_size: many
cdr3_nt: TGTGCCAGCAGCTGGGGGTACGGGGAGCTGTTTTTT
cdr3_aa: CASSWGYGELFF

cdr3_length: 14
j_call: TRBJ2-7
d_call: NA
v_call: TRBV7-6
clone_size: many
cdr3_nt: TGTGCCAGCAGCGTGAGGGGAACCTCCTACGAGCAGTACTTC
cdr3_aa: CASSVRGTSYEQYF

cdr3_length: 15
j_call: TRBJ2-1
d_call: TRBD1
v_call: TRBV5-1
clone_size: NA
cdr3_nt: TGCGCCAGCAGCAAAACAGGGGCCCCCTACAATGAGCAGTTCTTC
cdr3_aa: CASSKTGAPYNEQFF

cdr3_length: 13
j_call: TRBJ1-1
d_call: NA
v_call: TRBV6-5
clone_size: many
cdr3_nt: TGTGCCAGCAGTTATAAGGGCGGCGCTGAAGCTTTCTTT
cdr3_aa: CASSYKGGAEAFF

cdr3_length: 13
j_call: TRBJ1-1
d_call: NA
v_call: TRBV29-1
clone_size: few
cdr3_nt: TGCAGCGTAGACAGGAGGTTGGTCACTGAAGCTTTCTTT
cdr3_aa: CSVDRRLVTEAFF

cdr3_length: 18
j_call: TRBJ2-4
d_call: TRBD1
v_call: TRBV5-6
clone_size: many
cdr3_nt: TGTGCCAGCAGCGTTACAGGGGGATCCCAGCTTGCCAAAAACATTCAGTACTTC
cdr3_aa: CASSVTGGSQLAKNIQYF

cdr3_length: 18
j_call: TRBJ2-2
d_call: NA
v_call: TRBV6-5
clone_size: few
cdr3_nt: TGTGCCAGCAGTTACAGAATTAGGGGACCCGACTACACCGGGGAGCTGTTTTTT
cdr3_aa: CASSYRIRGPDYTGELFF

cdr3_length: 15
j_call: TRBJ2-2
d_call: TRBD1
v_call: TRBV20-1
clone_size: few
cdr3_nt: TGCTGTGCTAGAATTGTGGGACAGGGGAAGGGGGAGCTGTTTTTT
cdr3_aa: CCARIVGQGKGELFF

cdr3_length: 15
j_call: TRBJ2-1
d_call: TRBD2
v_call: TRBV5-1
clone_size: NA
cdr3_nt: TGCGCCAGCATCATGACTAGCGGGAACTACAATGAGCAGTTCTTC
cdr3_aa: CASIMTSGNYNEQFF

cdr3_length: 13
j_call: TRBJ1-2
d_call: NA
v_call: TRBV29-1
clone_size: few
cdr3_nt: TGCAGCGCGGGCGAGGGGCAAGGGTATGGCTACACCTTC
cdr3_aa: CSAGEGQGYGYTF

cdr3_length: 12
j_call: TRBJ2-5
d_call: NA
v_call: TRBV20-1
clone_size: many
cdr3_nt: TGCAGTGCTAGCGGCCAACTTGGGACCCAGTACTTC
cdr3_aa: CSASGQLGTQYF